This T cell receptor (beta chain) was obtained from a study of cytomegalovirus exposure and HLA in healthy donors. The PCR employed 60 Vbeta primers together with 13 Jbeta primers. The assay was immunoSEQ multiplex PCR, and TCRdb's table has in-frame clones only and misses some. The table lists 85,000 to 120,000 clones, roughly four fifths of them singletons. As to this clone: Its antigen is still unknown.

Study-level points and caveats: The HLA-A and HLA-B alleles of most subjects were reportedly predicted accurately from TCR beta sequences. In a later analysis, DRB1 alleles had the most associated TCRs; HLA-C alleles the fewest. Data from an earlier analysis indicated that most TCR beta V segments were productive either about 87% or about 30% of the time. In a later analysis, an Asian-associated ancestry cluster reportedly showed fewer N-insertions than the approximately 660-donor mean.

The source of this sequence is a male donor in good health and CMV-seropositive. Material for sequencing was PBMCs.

CDR3 in DNA: TGTGCCAGCAGCTTCTCGACAGGGGCGGGCTACGAGCAGTACTTC. Its translation: CASSFSTGAGYEQYF. This rearrangement joins TRBV7-2 to TRBJ2-7, with 8 bases fitting TRBD1. J was trimmed by 3 bases and V by 3 bases; bases with no gene match: 7. Germline V gene sequence: CDR1 SGHTA, CDR2 FQGNSA. The CDR3 runs 15 residues.